The sequence of this T cell receptor (beta chain) was determined in a study of PD-1 blockade in classical Hodgkin lymphoma. Germline assignment: CDR1 SGHRS and CDR2 YFSETQ. V lost 0 bases, J lost 7 bases, and 4 bases stayed unmatched. The CDR3 length is 15 residues. Every patient was affected by relapse after autologous stem cell transplantation, while exposure to brentuximab vedotin was not uniform. Data came from immunoSEQ multiplex PCR; TCRdb stores just in-frame clones and leaves some out. The sample carries approximately 6,400 clones, 76% recorded once. This chain links TRBV5-1 with TRBJ1-4; 9 nucleotides line up with TRBD1. This specimen consisted of peripheral blood mononuclear cells (PBMCs), obtained before the second cycle of nivolumab. The TCR was taken from a human donor with classical Hodgkin lymphoma. The CDR3 DNA reads TGCGCCAGCAGCTTGGGGGACAGGGTAGTTGAAAAACTGTTTTTT. As protein: CASSLGDRVVEKLFF.